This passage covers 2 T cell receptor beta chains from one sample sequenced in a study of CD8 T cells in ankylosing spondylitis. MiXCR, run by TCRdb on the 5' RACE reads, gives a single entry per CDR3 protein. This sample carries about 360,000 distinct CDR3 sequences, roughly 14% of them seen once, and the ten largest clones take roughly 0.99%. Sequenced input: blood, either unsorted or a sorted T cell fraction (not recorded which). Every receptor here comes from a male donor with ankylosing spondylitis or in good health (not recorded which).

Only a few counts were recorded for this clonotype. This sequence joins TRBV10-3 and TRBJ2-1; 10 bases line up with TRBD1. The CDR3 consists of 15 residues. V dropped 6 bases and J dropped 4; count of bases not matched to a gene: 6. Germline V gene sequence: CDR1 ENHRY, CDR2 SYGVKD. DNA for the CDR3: TGTGCCATCAGCACGGACAGGGGGATTTACAATGAGCAGTTCTTC. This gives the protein CAISTDRGIYNEQFF.

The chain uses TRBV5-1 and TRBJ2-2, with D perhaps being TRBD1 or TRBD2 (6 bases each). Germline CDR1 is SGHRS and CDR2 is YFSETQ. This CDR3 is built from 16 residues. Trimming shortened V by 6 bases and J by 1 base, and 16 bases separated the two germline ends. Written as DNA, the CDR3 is TGCGCCAGCACCTGGGGGGCATCCGGGAACACCGGGGAGCTGTTTTTT. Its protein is CASTWGASGNTGELFF.